The next 25 T cell receptor beta chains were all read from a single sample in a study of T cells in Graves' hyperthyroidism and ophthalmopathy. TCR beta CDR3 region amplification was performed from RNA transcripts. The HTBI primer set served for first-round RT-PCR of the TCR CDR3. TCRdb processed the multiplex PCR reads anew with MiXCR; each CDR3 protein has one entry. Of hundreds of thousands of distinct CDR3 sequences detected, under 15% appear once; the ten largest clones hold approximately 30%. Sequencing used blood. These receptors all stem from a woman aged 25 to 45 with Graves' hyperthyroidism.

CDR3 bases: TGTGCCAGTAGTGACATGCTAGCGGGAGGGCTGGGGTACAATGAGCAGTTCTTC. It specifies CASSDMLAGGLGYNEQFF. The V gene is TRBV19, the J gene TRBJ2-1; 12 bases map to TRBD2. CDR1 and CDR2 from the germline V gene are LNHDA and SQIVND (reference sequence). This CDR3 has 18 amino acids. The ends lost 5 bases at V and 4 bases at J; junction bases unmatched: 12.

The DNA of the CDR3 is TGTGCCAGCAGTAGGAAAGGGACTCCCTACGAGCAGTACTTC. This gives the protein CASSRKGTPYEQYF. The chain combines TRBV6-2 or TRBV6-3 with TRBJ2-7; D is perhaps TRBD2 (6 bases). V was clipped by 5 bases and J by 2 bases, with 13 bases between them. In germline, CDR1 is MNHEY, CDR2 SVGEGT. This CDR3 is built from 14 residues.

In its sample, this clonotype was seen a few times. The rearrangement uses TRBV20-1 and TRBJ2-1, with D perhaps TRBD1 or TRBD2 (5 bases each). There are 15 residues in the CDR3. Germline V gene data show CDR1 as DFQATT and CDR2 as SNEGSKA (reference sequence). V was shortened by 3 bases and J by 2 bases, with 14 bases between the two germline ends. CDR3 amino acids: CSASSGAKTYNEQFF. The CDR3 coding sequence is TGCAGTGCTAGTTCCGGGGCGAAGACCTACAATGAGCAGTTCTTC.

This clonotype has a count of ten or more. V gene TRBV12-3 or TRBV12-4 combines with J gene TRBJ2-2, with no clear D. CDR3 size: 12 residues. V shed 5 bases and J shed 7 bases, with 8 bases lying between them. The CDR3 DNA is TGTGCCAGCAGTCCGGTGGTCGGGGAGCTGTTTTTT. This encodes CASSPVVGELFF.

This clonotype was seen at least ten times. The gene calls are TRBV3-1 and TRBJ2-7; TRBD1 agrees at 8 bases. The CDR3 consists of 17 residues. The V gene end was trimmed by 0 bases and the J gene end by 5 bases; junction bases not matched to a gene: 12. The germline CDR1 and CDR2 sequences are LGHDT and YNNKEL (reference sequence). The CDR3 is CASSQELLQGAIHEQYF. The CDR3 coding sequence is TGTGCCAGCAGCCAAGAACTTCTCCAGGGGGCCATCCACGAGCAGTACTTC.

This clonotype was seen at least ten times. The CDR3 here is CASSTDRDQPQHF. CDR3 nucleotide sequence: TGTGCCAGCAGTACGGACAGGGATCAGCCCCAGCATTTT. This sequence joins TRBV6-1 and TRBJ1-5, with 8 bases fitting TRBD1. The germline V gene encodes CDR1 MNHNS and CDR2 SASEGT. The CDR3 is made up of 13 amino acids. Losses at the gene ends were 5 bases for V and 5 bases for J; bases not matched to a gene: 2.

This chain connects TRBV7-9 to TRBJ2-7; 7 positions agree with TRBD1. The CDR3 is made up of 14 amino acids. V lost 5 bases, J lost 2 bases, and 6 bases stayed unmatched. CDR1 and CDR2 (germline): SEHNR, FQNEAQ (reference sequence). The CDR3 DNA sequence: TGTGCCAGCAGCAATTGGGACAGCACCTACGAGCAGTACTTC. Amino acid sequence: CASSNWDSTYEQYF.

This clonotype was observed at least ten times. The chain carries TRBV2 and TRBJ2-3; D is unresolved. The ends were cut back, 4 bases at V and 0 bases at J, with 5 bases in the middle. Germline V CDR1 and CDR2: SNHLY, FYNNEI. CDR3 length: 13 residues. The CDR3 region is CASSVFSTDTQYF. Written as DNA, the CDR3 is TGTGCCAGCAGTGTCTTTAGCACAGATACGCAGTATTTT.

This clonotype was picked up many times. The chain has TRBV10-3 and TRBJ2-2, with D unresolved. This CDR3 region has 14 residues. V dropped 7 bases and J dropped 0 bases, with 9 bases sitting between them. In germline, CDR1 is ENHRY, CDR2 SYGVKD. In DNA form, the CDR3 reads TGTGCCATCACCGATAACACGAACACCGGGGAGCTGTTTTTT. This sequence encodes CAITDNTNTGELFF.

The chain combines TRBV6-1 with TRBJ1-6; the D gene is possibly TRBD1 (6 bases). This CDR3 has 13 residues. V shed 7 bases and J shed 7 bases, with 11 bases lying between them. Per the germline V gene, CDR1 is MNHNS and CDR2 is SASEGT. The CDR3 sequence is CASIRTVNSPLHF. Here the CDR3 DNA reads TGTGCCAGCATCCGGACAGTGAATTCACCCCTCCACTTT.

This clonotype was observed a handful of times. The rearrangement joins TRBV9 to TRBJ1-1; 7 bases align to TRBD1. The germline CDR1 and CDR2 sequences are SGDLS and YYNGEE. After removal of 0 bases from V and 3 bases from J, the junction contained 8 bases not matched to a gene. The CDR3 has 16 residues. CDR3 DNA: TGTGCCAGCAGCGTAGGAAGGACAGGACATCACACTGAAGCTTTCTTT. Encoded protein: CASSVGRTGHHTEAFF.

About this clonotype: It may be a read error: a sequence one base away is much more abundant. The chain uses TRBV20-1 and TRBJ2-3; TRBD2 aligns across 8 bases. Per germline, CDR1 DFQATT and CDR2 SNEGSKA (reference sequence). The CDR3 runs 17 residues. With V trimmed by 6 bases and J by 0 bases, 14 bases remained unmatched. This CDR3 reads CSAPGGDGLHSTDTQYF. CDR3 nucleotides: TGCAGTGCCCCGGGGGGGGACGGACTTCACAGCACAGATACGCAGTATTTT.

The sample holds many counts of this clonotype. V usage is TRBV20-1 and J usage is TRBJ1-1, with a tentative D call TRBD1 (5 bases). This CDR3 is 18 amino acids long. Germline values: CDR1 DFQATT, CDR2 SNEGSKA (reference sequence). Trimming shortened V by 0 bases and J by 5 bases, and 25 bases separated the two germline ends. CDR3: CSAREVGGIVTRDTEAFF. Here the CDR3 DNA reads TGCAGTGCTAGAGAGGTTGGGGGTATAGTAACCAGGGATACTGAAGCTTTCTTT.

This clonotype was detected only a few times. The J gene is TRBJ2-7, the V gene TRBV7-2; D ambiguous. Germline V gene sequence: CDR1 SGHTA, CDR2 FQGNSA. V was trimmed by 4 bases and J by 4 bases, leaving 14 bases between them. The CDR3 is 14 residues long. The CDR3 DNA follows: TGTGCCAGCAGCTCCCGGGTCGGATCTTACGAGCAGTACTTC. Residues: CASSSRVGSYEQYF.

This clonotype was observed at least ten times. The chain is built from TRBV5-1 and TRBJ2-7; D unresolved. This CDR3 comprises 14 residues. The germline V and J ends were trimmed by 0 bases and 3 bases, with 10 bases remaining between them. Germline lookup yields CDR1 SGHRS and CDR2 YFSETQ. The CDR3 DNA reads TGCGCCAGCAGCTTGGGGGCAGGTCGCTACGAGCAGTACTTC. It encodes CASSLGAGRYEQYF. The variable domain in full, completed from reference TRBV5-1 and TRBJ2-7, reads KAGVTQTPRYLIKTRGQQVTLSCSPISGHRSVSWYQQTPGQGLQFLFEYFSETQRNKGNFPGRFSGRQFSNSRSEMNVSTLELGDSALYLCASSLGAGRYEQYFGPGTRLTVT.

This clonotype was recorded at least ten times. The J gene is TRBJ2-1, the V gene TRBV24-1, with TRBD2 matching 11 bases. This CDR3 spans 15 amino acids. J was trimmed by 4 bases and V by 7 bases; bases with no gene match: 5. Germline V gene lookup returns CDR1 KGHDR and CDR2 SFDVKD. The CDR3 sequence: CATSIAGGFYNEQFF. The CDR3, as DNA: TGTGCCACCAGCATAGCGGGAGGGTTTTACAATGAGCAGTTCTTC.

The chain recombines TRBV6-1 with TRBJ2-2; D could derive from TRBD1 or TRBD2 (7 bases each). The CDR3 extends over 17 amino acids. The V end lost 1 base, the J end lost 2 bases, and 14 bases lay between the germline ends. Germline CDR1 and CDR2: MNHNS and SASEGT. In DNA, the CDR3 is TGTGCCAGCAGTGAAGAAGGGGAGGGGGCTAACACCGGGGAGCTGTTTTTT. Protein: CASSEEGEGANTGELFF.

The chain recombines TRBV6-1 with TRBJ2-3; 10 bases line up with TRBD1. This CDR3 spans 14 amino acids. After removal of 6 bases from V and 4 bases from J, the junction contained 4 bases not matched to a gene. The germline V gene has CDR1 MNHNS and CDR2 SASEGT. DNA of the CDR3: TGTGCCAGCAGGACAGGGGGCTCAGCAGATACGCAGTATTTT. It encodes CASRTGGSADTQYF.

This clonotype was seen a few times. V is TRBV6-1 and J is TRBJ1-5, with TRBD1 matching 9 bases. The CDR3 loop spans 14 amino acids. After removal of 8 bases from V and 4 bases from J, the junction contained 6 bases not matched to a gene. In germline, CDR1 is MNHNS, CDR2 SASEGT. This chain's CDR3 is CASRDRVENQPQHF. The CDR3 DNA reads as TGTGCCAGCCGGGACAGGGTGGAGAATCAGCCCCAGCATTTT.

This clonotype appeared many times. The chain uses TRBV27 and TRBJ1-2, with 9 positions matching TRBD1. Germline CDR1 and CDR2: MNHEY and SMNVEV (reference sequence). V lost 5 bases to trimming and J lost 9 bases; unmatched junction nucleotides: 10. CDR3 length: 14 residues. The CDR3: CASSAGQGGGRYTF. CDR3 nucleotide sequence: TGTGCCAGCAGTGCGGGACAGGGAGGAGGTCGCTACACCTTC.

This clonotype was counted ten times or more. The V call is TRBV20-1, the J call TRBJ2-2; 8 positions match TRBD2. The CDR3 spans 16 residues. Per the germline V gene, CDR1 is DFQATT and CDR2 is SNEGSKA (reference sequence). V shed 3 bases, J shed 4 bases, and the junction held 10 bases outside the gene matches. The chain's CDR3 is CSARKAGGRSTGELFF. DNA of the CDR3: TGCAGTGCTAGGAAGGCGGGCGGGAGGTCCACCGGGGAGCTGTTTTTT.

This clonotype was picked up a small number of times. V and J are TRBV29-1 and TRBJ2-2, with a tentative D call TRBD1 (5 bases). Germline CDR1 reads SQVTM; CDR2 reads ANQGSEA. The CDR3 length is 14 residues. V lost 6 bases, J lost 0 bases, and 11 bases lay in between. CDR3 in amino acids: CSVSGRANTGELFF. In nucleotides, the CDR3 is TGCAGCGTCTCGGGCAGGGCGAACACCGGGGAGCTGTTTTTT.

The table lists this clonotype with many counts. The rearrangement joins TRBV2 to TRBJ1-5; tentatively, D is TRBD1 (5 bases). CDR1 and CDR2 from the germline V gene are SNHLY and FYNNEI. This CDR3 region has 14 residues. Trimming cost V 2 bases and J 1 base, with 6 bases left between them. The CDR3 region is CASSERQSNQPQHF. CDR3 DNA sequence: TGTGCCAGCAGTGAACGACAGAGCAATCAGCCCCAGCATTTT.

This clonotype has just a few counts. Compared with germline, one end of the junction differs, possibly owing to a read error. The chain links TRBV11-2 to TRBJ1-1; D is ambiguous. The CDR3 covers 14 residues. The germline V gene has CDR1 SGHAT and CDR2 FQNNGV. The CDR3 DNA follows: TGCGCCAGCAGCTTAGGGCTAGCCAACACTGACGCTTTCTTT. Translated, it gives CASSLGLANTDAFF.

This chain uses TRBV7-2 with TRBJ2-3; the D gene could be TRBD1 or TRBD2 (6 bases each). This CDR3 comprises 16 residues. Trimming left V 0 bases short and J 0 bases short, with 10 bases between. CDR1 is SGHTA, CDR2 FQGNSA, per germline. CDR3 sequence (DNA): TGTGCCAGCAGCTTAGCGGCGGGACATAGCACAGATACGCAGTATTTT. It specifies CASSLAAGHSTDTQYF.